This entry concerns a single T cell receptor beta chain. Which antigen it targets is not known. No base-level quality is on record; no much larger clone is a single base apart. V loses 2 bases, J loses 4 bases, and the germline ends lie 15 bases apart. The CDR3 spans 16 residues, from the cysteine through the phenylalanine. Only the CDR3 region is kept as DNA, spanning 48 bases read in frame from base 1. The germline V gene yields MNHEY for CDR1 and SVGAGI for CDR2. TCRbeta CDR3 regions were amplified from genomic DNA using the immunoSEQ Assay, a bias-controlled multiplex PCR. The original methods were these. Within the assay, amplification of reference gene primers was used to estimate how many nucleated cells each sample contained. To quantify the absolute abundance of each unique TCRbeta CDR3 rearrangement, sequence reads were collapsed and filtered. For each sample, productive Simpson clonality was calculated by taking the square root of Simpson's diversity index across productive rearrangements. TCRdb stores this immuneACCESS table with in-frame sequences only. Part of the clones is absent; in the studies checked, under half of the shortfall reflects unresolved V genes, and no reason is known for the rest. V and J calls and clone size are copied from that table; D and trimming were computed from the DNA. The sample table records roughly 330,000 clones; approximately 88% of these occur just once. About 5% of the sample goes to the ten largest clones.

The sample belongs to a study of blood T cell repertoires in COVID-19 (dated by TCRdb to 2020 to 2021). Regarding the study in general: The collaborator samples originated in the United States, Italy and Spain and spanned the acute and convalescent phases of COVID-19. The material from the prospective study consisted of cDNA or gDNA derived from T cells, B-cell-depleted T cells, or PBMCs. Where available, HLA class I and class II types were obtained from metadata supplied by the sample provider rather than from assay-based typing. Deeply sampled blood TCRbeta repertoires from subjects exposed to, actively infected with, or recovered from COVID-19 were included in the dataset. Nearly every sample came with metadata listing a de-identified subject ID, COVID-19 status, age in years and sex. Samples came from the ongoing ImmuneRACE study (first 160 participants) plus 1,254 subjects from 6 global collaborators. The repertoires were made available in a free public database intended to serve as a resource for research on the immune response to SARS-CoV-2. Results the study describes overall, beyond this receptor: Clinical and demographic metadata were provided uncurated, with the amount varying by source and participant.

Enrolling through a virtual design, the prospective study's participants ranged in age from roughly 18 to 90 years and lived across roughly 24 United States geographic areas. In the prospective study, cohorts were assigned on the basis of participant-reported clinical history obtained from a screening survey and a study questionnaire. Recovered participants in ImmuneRACE Cohort 3 were defined by two consecutive negative NP/OP PCR tests, clearance by a healthcare professional, or resolution of symptoms. Each participant in the prospective study had whole blood, serum and a nasopharyngeal or oropharyngeal swab collected by mobile phlebotomists. Additional blood draws and questionnaires over a roughly two-month period could optionally be provided by prospective study participants. Before DNA extraction, prospective study blood samples were shipped either frozen or at room temperature.

The chain was built from TRBV6-5 and TRBJ1-3; no D segment can be confidently identified. The source material was PBMCs or T cells enriched from blood (not recorded which). The origin of this receptor is a man aged 25 to 45 who had recovered from COVID-19. The CDR3 region: CASSYNPPRSGNTIYF. Here is the DNA: TGTGCCAGCAGTTACAATCCCCCCCGGTCCGGAAACACCATATATTTT.